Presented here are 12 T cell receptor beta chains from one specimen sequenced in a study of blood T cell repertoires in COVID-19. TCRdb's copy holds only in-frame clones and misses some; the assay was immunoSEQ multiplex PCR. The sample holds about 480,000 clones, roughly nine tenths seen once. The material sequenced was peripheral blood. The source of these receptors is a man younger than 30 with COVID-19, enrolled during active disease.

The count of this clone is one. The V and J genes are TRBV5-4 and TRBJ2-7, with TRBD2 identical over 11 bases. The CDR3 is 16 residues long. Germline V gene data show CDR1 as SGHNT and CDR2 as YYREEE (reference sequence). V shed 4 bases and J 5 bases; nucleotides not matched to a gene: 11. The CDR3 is CASSNPTSGSNNEQYF. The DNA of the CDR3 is TGTGCCAGCAGCAATCCTACTAGCGGGAGTAATAACGAGCAGTACTTC.

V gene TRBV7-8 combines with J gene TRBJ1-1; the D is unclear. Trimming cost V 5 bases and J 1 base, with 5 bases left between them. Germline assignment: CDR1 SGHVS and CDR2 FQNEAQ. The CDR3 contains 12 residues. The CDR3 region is CASSLKNTEAFF. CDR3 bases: TGTGCCAGCAGCCTAAAGAACACTGAAGCTTTCTTT.

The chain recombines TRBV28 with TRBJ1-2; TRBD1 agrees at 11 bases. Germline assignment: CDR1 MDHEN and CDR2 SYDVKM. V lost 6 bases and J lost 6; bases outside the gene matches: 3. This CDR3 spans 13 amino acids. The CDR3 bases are TGTGCCAGCAGGAAGGACAGGGGGCATGGCTACACCTTC. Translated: CASRKDRGHGYTF.

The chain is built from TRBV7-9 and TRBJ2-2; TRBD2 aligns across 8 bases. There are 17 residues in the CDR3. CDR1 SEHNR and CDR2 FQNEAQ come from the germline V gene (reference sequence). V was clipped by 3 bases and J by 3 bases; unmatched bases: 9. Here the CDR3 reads CASSLQGGLAYTGELFF. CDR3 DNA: TGTGCCAGCAGCTTGCAGGGTGGACTAGCATACACCGGGGAGCTGTTTTTT. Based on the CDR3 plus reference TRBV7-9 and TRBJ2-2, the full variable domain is DTGVSQNPRHKITKRGQNVTFRCDPISEHNRLYWYRQTLGQGPEFLTYFQNEAQLEKSRLLSDRFSAERPKGSFSTLEIQRTEQGDSAMYLCASSLQGGLAYTGELFFGEGSRLTVL.

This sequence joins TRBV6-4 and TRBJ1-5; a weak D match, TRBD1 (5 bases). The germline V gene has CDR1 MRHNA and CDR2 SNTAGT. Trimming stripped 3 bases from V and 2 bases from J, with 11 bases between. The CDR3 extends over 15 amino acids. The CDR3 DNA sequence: TGTGCCAGCAGTGAGTCGGGGGATGGCAATCAGCCCCAGCATTTT. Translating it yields CASSESGDGNQPQHF.

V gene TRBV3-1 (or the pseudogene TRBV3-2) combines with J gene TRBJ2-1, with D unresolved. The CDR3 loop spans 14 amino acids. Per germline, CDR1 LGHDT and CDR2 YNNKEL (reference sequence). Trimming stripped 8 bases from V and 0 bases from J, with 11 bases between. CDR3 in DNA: TGTGCCAGCTCCCAAAATCCCTCCTACAATGAGCAGTTCTTC. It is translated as CASSQNPSYNEQFF.

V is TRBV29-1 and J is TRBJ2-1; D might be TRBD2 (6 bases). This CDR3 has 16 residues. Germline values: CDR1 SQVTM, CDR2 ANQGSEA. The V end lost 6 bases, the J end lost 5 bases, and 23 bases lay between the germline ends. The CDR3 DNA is TGCAGCGTCGCCGGGTTCTCGGCGGGGTCCCACAATGAGCAGTTCTTC. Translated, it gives CSVAGFSAGSHNEQFF.

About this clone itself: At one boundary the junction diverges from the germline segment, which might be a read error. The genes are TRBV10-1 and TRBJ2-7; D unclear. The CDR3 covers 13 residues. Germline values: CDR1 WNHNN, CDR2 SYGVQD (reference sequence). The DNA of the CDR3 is TGCGCCAGCAGTGAGTCGGTCAACAGTCCTTTTAGCTTC. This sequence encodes CASSESVNSPFSF.

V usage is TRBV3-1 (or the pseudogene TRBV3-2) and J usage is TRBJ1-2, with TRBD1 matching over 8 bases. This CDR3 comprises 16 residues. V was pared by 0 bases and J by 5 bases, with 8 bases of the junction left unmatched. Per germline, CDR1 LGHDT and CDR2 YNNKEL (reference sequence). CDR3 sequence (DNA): TGTGCCAGCAGCCAAGATCCGGCAGGGGGCGGGTATGGCTACACCTTC. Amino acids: CASSQDPAGGGYGYTF.

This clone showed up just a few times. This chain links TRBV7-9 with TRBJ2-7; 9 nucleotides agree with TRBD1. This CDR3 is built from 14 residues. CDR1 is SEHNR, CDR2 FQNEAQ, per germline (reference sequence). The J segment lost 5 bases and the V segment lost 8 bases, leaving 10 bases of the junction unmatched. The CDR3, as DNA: TGTGCCAGCGGAACCGGGACAGGGTCCGACGAGCAGTACTTC. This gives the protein CASGTGTGSDEQYF.

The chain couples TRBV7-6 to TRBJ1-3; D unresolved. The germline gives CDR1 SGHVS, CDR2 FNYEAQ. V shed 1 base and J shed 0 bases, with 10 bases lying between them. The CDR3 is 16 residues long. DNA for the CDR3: TGTGCCAGCAGCTTAGGGATGGGAGTCTCTGGAAACACCATATATTTT. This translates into CASSLGMGVSGNTIYF.

The CDR3 bases are TGCAGCGCCTCACCGAGGACAGGGGGCTACGAGCAGTACTTC. This codes for CSASPRTGGYEQYF. V is TRBV29-1 and J is TRBJ2-7; 10 bases map to TRBD1. The CDR3 contains 14 residues. The trim removed 7 bases at V and 3 bases at J, leaving 9 bases unmatched. Germline CDR1 SQVTM, CDR2 ANQGSEA.